The sequence of this TCR beta chain was determined in a study of beta chain features in type 1 diabetes. Trimming cost V 5 bases and J 3 bases, with 7 bases left between them. The CDR3 is 12 residues long. Germline values: CDR1 MNHNY, CDR2 SVGAGI (reference sequence). Sorting based on CD45RO/CCR7/CD25/CD127/CD95/CD27 separated CD4+ naive, central memory, regulatory and stem cell-like memory cells. Once sorted, every population was more than 95% pure. General study results and limits: All four CD4+ subsets of Type 1 diabetes patients contained TCRB CDR3s that were moderately but significantly shorter. Any HLA type influence on TCRB rearrangement was left unresolved here.

Reverse transcribing all isolated RNA meant expressed TCRB transcripts were sequenced. Deep immunoSEQ sequencing covered naive, central memory and regulatory T cell samples. Assay: immunoSEQ multiplex PCR; the TCRdb copy retains only in-frame clones and omits some. The sample records 640,000 or so clones, roughly 13% being singletons. This clone was found a few times. Its antigen remains unidentified. Sequencing was performed on naive CD4+ T cells from blood. The J gene is TRBJ2-5, the V gene TRBV6-6, with D tentatively TRBD1 or TRBD2 (5 bases each). The sequence was collected from a man younger than 35 with type 1 diabetes. CDR3 amino acids: CASSGTEETQYF. CDR3 nucleotide sequence: TGTGCCAGCAGTGGGACGGAAGAGACCCAGTACTTC.